This TCR beta chain was obtained from a study of cytomegalovirus exposure and HLA in healthy donors. Overall study results and limits: Using the classifier, cytomegalovirus status was reportedly diagnosed with high specificity and sensitivity.

PCR primers comprised 60 Vbeta and 13 Jbeta primers. The repertoire was sequenced with immunoSEQ multiplex PCR; TCRdb's copy has only in-frame clones and lacks some. This table has 150,000 to 200,000 clones, 68% appearing once. This CDR3 region has 16 residues. With V trimmed by 5 bases and J by 0 bases, 6 bases remained unmatched. From germline, CDR1 is SEHNR and CDR2 FQNEAQ (reference sequence). Worth noting for this clone: The antigen remains undetermined.

The chain has TRBV7-9 and TRBJ1-4; 7 bases line up with TRBD1. The sequencing sample was made of PBMCs. The sequence derives from a man aged 50 or older in good health and CMV-seronegative. The CDR3 DNA follows: TGTGCCAGCAGCGCTACGGGGACAGCAACTAATGAAAAACTGTTTTTT. As protein: CASSATGTATNEKLFF.